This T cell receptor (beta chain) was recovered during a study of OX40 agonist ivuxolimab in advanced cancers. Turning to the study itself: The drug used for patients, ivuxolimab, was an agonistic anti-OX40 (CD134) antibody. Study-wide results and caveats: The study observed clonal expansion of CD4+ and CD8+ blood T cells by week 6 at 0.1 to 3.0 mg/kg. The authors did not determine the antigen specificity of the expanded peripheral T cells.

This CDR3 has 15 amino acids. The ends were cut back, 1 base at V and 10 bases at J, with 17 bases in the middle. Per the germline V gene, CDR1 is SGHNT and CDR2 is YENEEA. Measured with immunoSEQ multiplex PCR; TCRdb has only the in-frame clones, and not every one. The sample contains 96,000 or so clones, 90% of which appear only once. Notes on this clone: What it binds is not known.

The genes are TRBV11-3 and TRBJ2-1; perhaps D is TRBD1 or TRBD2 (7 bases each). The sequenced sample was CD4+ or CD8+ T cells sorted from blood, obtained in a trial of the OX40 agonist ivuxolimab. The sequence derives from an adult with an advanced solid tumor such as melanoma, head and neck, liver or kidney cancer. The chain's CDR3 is CASSLGQGGSWEQFF. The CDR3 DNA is TGTGCCAGCAGCTTAGGCCAGGGGGGGAGTTGGGAGCAGTTCTTC.